This is a list of T cell receptor beta chains from one sample in a study of T cell responses to AZD1222 COVID-19 vaccine. Data came from immunoSEQ multiplex PCR; TCRdb stores just in-frame clones and leaves some out. The sample holds more than 95,000 clones, around 90% seen once. Source: peripheral blood, taken on day 0 of AZD1222 vaccination. These receptors all come from an adult in good health. The CDR3 runs from the conserved cysteine through the conserved F or W. The D gene is left open where the match is weak. Clone size appears in some rows only: once, few, many, or a class for an expanded clone.

.	TRBJ2-7	TRBV10-3	.	TGTGCCATCAGTGCTAGCTACGAGCAGTACTTC	CAISASYEQYF
.	TRBJ2-1	TRBV19	TRBD2	TGTGCCAGTACCAACAATGTAGCGGGCCTCAATGAGCAGTTCTTC	CASTNNVAGLNEQFF
.	TRBJ2-1	TRBV20-1	.	TGCAGTGCTGAACTTCACAATGAGCAGTTCTTC	CSAELHNEQFF
.	TRBJ2-1	TRBV9	TRBD2	TGTGCCAGCAGCGCCGTATTAGCGGGCAATGAGCAGTTCTTC	CASSAVLAGNEQFF
.	TRBJ2-4	TRBV19	.	TGTGCCAGTAGTATGGAGAACATTCAGTACTTC	CASSMENIQYF
few	TRBJ2-7	TRBV7-9	.	TGTGCCAGCAGCCCACCCGAGGGCCCCTACGAGCAGTACTTC	CASSPPEGPYEQYF
.	TRBJ2-1	TRBV6-6	TRBD1	TGTGCCAGCAGTTACATGACAGGGGGTTACAATGAGCAGTTCTTC	CASSYMTGGYNEQFF
.	TRBJ2-7	TRBV4-3	.	TGCGCCAGCAGCCAAGATAGCAGGGGTCCTTACGAGCAGTACTTC	CASSQDSRGPYEQYF
.	TRBJ1-2	TRBV11-2	.	TGTGCCAGCAGCTTCAGGGGAGGCGGGTATGGCTACACCTTC	CASSFRGGGYGYTF
.	TRBJ1-5	TRBV19	.	TGTGCCAGTAGTAAATCCAGGTCCCGTGGCAATCAGCCCCAGCATTTT	CASSKSRSRGNQPQHF
.	TRBJ1-2	TRBV2	TRBD1	TGTGCCAGCAGTTCGGGACAGGACTATGGCTACACCTTC	CASSSGQDYGYTF
.	TRBJ2-7	TRBV19	TRBD1	TGTGCCAGTAGTCCGTGGACAGGGAAGTCCTACGAGCAGTACTTC	CASSPWTGKSYEQYF
.	TRBJ2-7	TRBV7-9	.	TGTGCCAGCTACAATGGTTACGAGCAGTACTTC	CASYNGYEQYF
.	TRBJ2-4	TRBV7-9	.	TGTGCCAGCAGCCCAAGAGACCCAAGAGGTGGCCTGGCCAAAAACATTCAGTACTTC	CASSPRDPRGGLAKNIQYF
.	TRBJ1-1	TRBV6-6	.	TGTGCCAGCAGTTACTCGAACCCCGGGACGGCTTTCTTT	CASSYSNPGTAFF
.	TRBJ2-1	TRBV5-8	.	TGTGCCAGCAGCTATGTCAGATCCTACAATGAGCAGTTCTTC	CASSYVRSYNEQFF
.	TRBJ2-7	TRBV2	.	TGTGCCAGCAGTGAAGAACCCCACAGGGCCTACGAGCAGTACTTC	CASSEEPHRAYEQYF
.	TRBJ1-2	TRBV7-2	TRBD1	TGTGCCAGCATCCGGGACAGACAAAACTATGGCTACACCTTC	CASIRDRQNYGYTF
.	TRBJ1-2	TRBV19	.	TGTGCCAGTAGTATAGGGAGTAGGGGTCGGTCTGATGCCTATGGCTACACCTTC	CASSIGSRGRSDAYGYTF
.	TRBJ2-1	TRBV28	TRBD2	TGTGCCAGCAAACCTTATTTTAGCGGGACCGGCAATGAGCAGTTCTTC	CASKPYFSGTGNEQFF
.	TRBJ1-5	TRBV5-8	.	TGTGCCAGCAGCTTTCGTCTGCTAAATCAGCCCCAGCATTTT	CASSFRLLNQPQHF
.	TRBJ2-1	TRBV19	.	TGTGCCAGTAGTAAAGTAGTGATTTCGAATGAGCAGTTCTTC	CASSKVVISNEQFF
once	TRBJ1-1	TRBV10-2	.	TGCGCCAGCAGCGAACAGAGGAACACTGAAGCTTTCTTT	CASSEQRNTEAFF
.	TRBJ1-1	TRBV5-1	.	TGCGCCAGCAGCCGAACAGGGATGAACACTGAAGCTTTCTTT	CASSRTGMNTEAFF
few	TRBJ1-1	TRBV23-1	.	TGCGCCAGCAGTCCCCCGCCCCAGGGTCCCGCCGAAGCTTTCTTT	CASSPPPQGPAEAFF
.	TRBJ2-2	TRBV25-1	.	TGTGCCAGCAGTGGTACCACCGGGGAGCTGTTTTTT	CASSGTTGELFF
.	TRBJ2-2	TRBV5-4	.	TGTGCCAGCAGCTTGAGGGACAACACCGGGGAGCTGTTTTTT	CASSLRDNTGELFF
.	TRBJ1-6	TRBV9	.	TGTGCCAGCAGCGTGAATAGGGAGCGGGATTCACCCCTCCACTTT	CASSVNRERDSPLHF
.	TRBJ2-7	TRBV6-2/TRBV6-3	TRBD2	TGTGCCAGCAGTTCTGTAGCGGGGGGGCTGAACGAGCAGTACTTC	CASSSVAGGLNEQYF
.	TRBJ1-1	TRBV28	.	TGTGCCAGCAGACCCAGACTACAGGGGAACACTGAAGCTTTCTTT	CASRPRLQGNTEAFF
.	TRBJ2-1	TRBV27	.	TGTGCCACCAAAGTCCGACTACTTTACAATGAGCAGTTCTTC	CATKVRLLYNEQFF
.	TRBJ1-5	TRBV5-8	TRBD1	TGTGCCAGCAGCCAGGGACAGACTGAGCCCCAGCATTTT	CASSQGQTEPQHF
.	TRBJ2-3	TRBV11-2	TRBD2	TGTGCCAGCAGCTTCTCCGGGACTAGCGGGGGACACCTGTATTTT	CASSFSGTSGGHLYF
.	TRBJ2-1	TRBV9	TRBD2	TGTGCCAGCAGCGTAGGGTCTGCGGGGGGGCACCATGAGCAGTTCTTC	CASSVGSAGGHHEQFF
once	TRBJ1-3	TRBV30	TRBD1	TGTGCCTGGAGTCGCCCCGGACAGGGGTGGAACACCATATATTTT	CAWSRPGQGWNTIYF
.	TRBJ2-1	TRBV5-1	.	TGCGCCAGCACCAATGCACAAATCCTGAAGCAGTTCTTC	CASTNAQILKQFF
.	TRBJ2-1	TRBV7-9	.	TGTGCCAGCAGCCACGGCGGTAGCGTCTACAATGAGCAGTTCTTC	CASSHGGSVYNEQFF
once	TRBJ2-1	TRBV10-3	TRBD2	TGTGCCATCAGTGTCCTAGCGGAATACAATGAGCAGTTCTTC	CAISVLAEYNEQFF
once	TRBJ1-1	TRBV28	TRBD1	TGTGCCAGCAGTTCAAACAGGGGAGGGTGGACTGAAGCTTTCTTT	CASSSNRGGWTEAFF
.	TRBJ2-2	TRBV9	TRBD2	TGTGCCAGCAGCGTAGGTGTAGCGGGGAATACCGGGGAGCTGTTTTTT	CASSVGVAGNTGELFF
.	TRBJ2-5	TRBV3-1/TRBV3-2	TRBD2	TGTGCCAGCAGCCGTCCTAGCGGGGCCGGGGGAACCCAGTACTTC	CASSRPSGAGGTQYF
.	TRBJ2-3	TRBV5-1	TRBD2	TGCGCCAGCAGCACCTCTAGCGGGAAAGGTCTAGATACGCAGTATTTT	CASSTSSGKGLDTQYF
.	TRBJ1-4	TRBV6-7	.	TGTGCCAGCACCGACGGAGCCGGGACCCCCTGGCTGTTTTTT	CASTDGAGTPWLFF
.	TRBJ2-7	TRBV6-1	.	TGTGCCAGCAGTGAGGCCCGAACGGGCTCTCAGTACTTC	CASSEARTGSQYF
.	TRBJ1-5	TRBV5-8	.	TGTGCCAGCGTACTTGGACGGAGCAATCAGCCCCAGCATTTT	CASVLGRSNQPQHF
once	TRBJ2-7	TRBV20-1	.	TGCAGTGCTAGAGGTACCTACGAGCAGTACTTC	CSARGTYEQYF